A selection of T cell receptor beta chains follows, all from one sample in a study of technical replicates of blood from several donors. Generated by immunoSEQ multiplex PCR, the TCRdb table keeps only in-frame clones and is missing some. Here the sample spans about 93,000 clones, 95% being singletons. The source material was T cells isolated from PBMCs. Receptors were obtained from a human donor in good health. CDR3s include the opening cysteine and the closing phenylalanine or tryptophan. The D gene is left open where the match is weak. Rows give clone size only sometimes, using once, few, many, or a class for an expanded clone.

>TRBJ1-5|NA|TRBV28|NA
CASSDPSEARQQPQHF
TGTGCCAGCAGCGACCCATCCGAGGCAAGGCAACAGCCCCAGCATTTT
>TRBJ2-5|NA|TRBV19|TRBD2
CASMGLAWETQYF
TGTGCCAGTATGGGACTAGCGTGGGAGACCCAGTACTTC
>TRBJ2-7|once|TRBV2|TRBD2
CASSPERGGYEQYF
TGTGCCAGCAGCCCCGAGCGGGGGGGCTACGAGCAGTACTTC
>TRBJ2-5|NA|TRBV6-5|NA
CASSYERGQETQYF
TGTGCCAGCAGTTACGAACGCGGCCAAGAGACCCAGTACTTC
>TRBJ2-1|NA|TRBV7-8|NA
CASSTPAGRYNEQFF
TGTGCCAGCAGCACCCCAGCGGGCCGGTACAATGAGCAGTTCTTC
>TRBJ2-7|NA|TRBV9|NA
CASSTTGAYEQYF
TGTGCCAGCTCTACGACAGGAGCCTACGAGCAGTACTTC
>TRBJ2-7|NA|TRBV2|NA
CASRGLGGVYEQYF
TGTGCCAGCCGGGGTTTGGGCGGGGTATACGAGCAGTACTTC
>TRBJ2-6|NA|TRBV5-1|TRBD1
CAIRDRDSGANVLTF
TGCGCCATCCGGGACAGGGATTCTGGGGCCAACGTCCTGACTTTC
>TRBJ1-1|few|TRBV4-1|TRBD1
CASSQERKKAPGQGILNTEAFF
TGCGCCAGCAGCCAAGAAAGGAAAAAAGCTCCGGGACAGGGGATCTTGAACACTGAAGCTTTCTTT
>TRBJ2-7|NA|TRBV7-9|TRBD1
CASSLGTGKYF
TGTGCCAGCAGCTTGGGGACAGGCAAGTACTTC
>TRBJ1-1|NA|TRBV6-6|NA
CASSLVPTGEAFF
TGTGCCAGCAGCCTCGTACCAACCGGGGAAGCTTTCTTT
>TRBJ2-7|once|TRBV10-1|TRBD1
CASSPTGTGVYEQYF
TGCGCCAGCAGTCCAACCGGGACAGGGGTCTACGAGCAGTACTTC
>TRBJ1-5|NA|TRBV7-8|NA
CASSLIGQYSNQPQHF
TGTGCCAGCAGCTTAATTGGGCAGTATAGCAATCAGCCCCAGCATTTT
>TRBJ2-2|NA|TRBV14|TRBD2
CASSQDYLAVNTGELFF
TGTGCCAGCAGCCAAGATTACCTAGCGGTAAACACCGGGGAGCTGTTTTTT
>TRBJ2-7|once|TRBV30|NA
CAWTPGFYEQYF
TGTGCCTGGACCCCAGGATTCTACGAGCAGTACTTC
>TRBJ2-1|NA|TRBV6-1|NA
CASSEWGQPTNEQFF
TGTGCCAGCAGTGAATGGGGACAACCCACCAATGAGCAGTTCTTC
>TRBJ1-2|NA|TRBV6-5|NA
CASSYSAVWNYGYTF
TGTGCCAGCAGTTACTCGGCGGTTTGGAACTATGGCTACACCTTC
>TRBJ2-5|NA|TRBV5-4|NA
CASSTRQDPTAQYF
TGTGCCAGCAGCACTAGACAGGACCCCACGGCCCAGTACTTC
>TRBJ1-1|NA|TRBV25-1|TRBD1
CASSEPGQRNTEAFF
TGTGCCAGCAGTGAACCGGGACAGAGAAACACTGAAGCTTTCTTT
>TRBJ2-2|NA|TRBV6-1|NA
CASTHGAVPMRELFF
TGTGCCAGCACCCATGGGGCGGTGCCCATGCGGGAGCTGTTTTTT
>TRBJ1-2|NA|TRBV5-6|NA
CASSPRTYGYTF
TGTGCCAGCAGCCCGCGGACATATGGCTACACCTTC
>TRBJ1-2|NA|TRBV11-1|TRBD1
CASSASTGNGYTF
TGTGCCAGCAGCGCCTCGACAGGGAATGGCTACACCTTC
>TRBJ2-1|NA|TRBV7-9|TRBD1
CASSLAKTGSDEQFF
TGTGCCAGCAGCTTAGCGAAGACAGGGTCAGATGAGCAGTTCTTC
>TRBJ2-7|NA|TRBV28|TRBD2
CASSSGLARYEQYF
TGTGCCAGCAGTTCGGGACTAGCCAGATACGAGCAGTACTTC
>TRBJ1-6|NA|TRBV2|NA
CASSENPGAPLHF
TGTGCCAGCAGTGAAAATCCGGGGGCACCCCTCCACTTT
>TRBJ1-2|NA|TRBV28|NA
CASIMGGNNYGYTF
TGTGCCAGCATTATGGGGGGAAATAACTATGGCTACACCTTC
>TRBJ2-1|NA|TRBV9|TRBD1
CASSTTRTGGQFF
TGTGCCAGCAGTACAACACGGACAGGGGGGCAGTTCTTC
>TRBJ2-2|NA|TRBV4-1|TRBD2
CASSQEGTSTGELFF
TGCGCCAGCAGCCAAGAAGGGACTAGCACCGGGGAGCTGTTTTTT
>TRBJ1-1|NA|TRBV23-1|NA
CASSHDSMNTEAFF
TGCGCCAGCAGTCACGACAGCATGAACACTGAAGCTTTCTTT
>TRBJ1-5|once|TRBV4-2|NA
CTSSDKQDSNQPQHF
TGTACCAGCAGCGACAAACAGGATAGCAATCAGCCCCAGCATTTT
>TRBJ1-1|NA|TRBV7-8|NA
CASSLARLMNTEAFF
TGTGCCAGCAGCTTAGCGCGGCTCATGAACACTGAAGCTTTCTTT
>TRBJ1-1|NA|TRBV10-1|TRBD1
CASSGQGYTEAFF
TGCGCCAGCTCGGGACAGGGGTACACTGAAGCTTTCTTT
>TRBJ2-3|NA|TRBV28|NA
CASGPDTQYF
TGTGCCAGCGGGCCAGATACGCAGTATTTT
>TRBJ2-2|NA|TRBV27|NA
CASRGGGLNTGELFF
TGTGCCAGCAGGGGCGGGGGCCTTAACACCGGGGAGCTGTTTTTT
>TRBJ2-5|NA|TRBV29-1|TRBD2
CSVRGLAESGRLETQYF
TGCAGCGTAAGGGGACTAGCGGAATCCGGAAGGTTGGAGACCCAGTACTTC
>TRBJ1-2|once|TRBV11-3|TRBD1
CAITTGNGYTF
TGTGCAATCACGACAGGGAATGGCTACACCTTC
>TRBJ2-5|NA|TRBV19|TRBD1
CASSIGGQGRQETQYF
TGTGCCAGTAGTATAGGAGGACAGGGGAGACAAGAGACCCAGTACTTC
>TRBJ2-1|NA|TRBV27|NA
CASSQNRDRKQFF
TGTGCCAGCAGCCAAAACAGGGACCGAAAGCAGTTCTTC
>TRBJ1-5|NA|TRBV14|TRBD1
CASSQGQGQPQHF
TGTGCCAGCAGCCAAGGACAGGGCCAGCCCCAGCATTTT
>TRBJ1-5|NA|TRBV19|NA
CASSPRDRGNQPQHF
TGTGCCAGTAGTCCGCGTGATCGGGGCAATCAGCCCCAGCATTTT
>TRBJ2-5|once|TRBV20-1|TRBD2
CSASGRETQYF
TGCAGTGCTAGCGGGAGGGAGACCCAGTACTTC
>TRBJ2-1|once|TRBV18|NA
CASSPPMAGSDYNEQFF
TGTGCCAGCTCACCACCGATGGCGGGATCTGATTACAATGAGCAGTTCTTC
>TRBJ2-7|NA|TRBV7-9|NA
CASSPRGGEDEQYF
TGTGCCAGCAGCCCTAGGGGGGGGGAGGACGAGCAGTACTTC
>TRBJ2-1|NA|TRBV9|TRBD2
CASSVGGGSSYNEQFF
TGTGCCAGCAGCGTAGGCGGCGGGAGCTCCTACAATGAGCAGTTCTTC
>TRBJ2-7|NA|TRBV5-6|NA
CASSSLAYEQYF
TGTGCCAGCAGCTCATTAGCATACGAGCAGTACTTC
>TRBJ2-6|NA|TRBV2|TRBD2
CASGTSSGANVLTF
TGTGCCAGCGGGACTAGCTCTGGGGCCAACGTCCTGACTTTC
>TRBJ2-7|NA|TRBV4-1|NA
CASSQGQGYSYEQYF
TGCGCCAGCAGCCAAGGTCAGGGGTACTCCTACGAGCAGTACTTC
>TRBJ1-5|NA|TRBV27|NA
CASGGGSNQPQHF
TGTGCCAGTGGTGGCGGAAGCAATCAGCCCCAGCATTTT
>TRBJ1-1|once|TRBV6-1|TRBD1
CASSQSGTENTEAFF
TGTGCCAGCAGCCAATCCGGGACAGAGAACACTGAAGCTTTCTTT
>TRBJ2-3|NA|TRBV7-7|NA
CASSLGWGGGTDTQYF
TGTGCCAGCAGCTTAGGGTGGGGCGGGGGCACAGATACGCAGTATTTT
>TRBJ2-7|NA|TRBV15|NA
CATSRARIPYEQYF
TGTGCCACCAGCAGAGCCAGGATCCCCTACGAGCAGTACTTC
>TRBJ2-7|NA|TRBV6-1|TRBD1
CASSAWGTDSSYEQYF
TGTGCCAGCAGTGCCTGGGGGACAGACAGCTCCTACGAGCAGTACTTC
>TRBJ2-7|NA|TRBV7-2|TRBD1
CASSSSGTADEQYF
TGTGCCAGCAGCTCATCCGGGACAGCTGACGAGCAGTACTTC
>TRBJ1-2|NA|TRBV19|TRBD1
CASRTGTVNYGYTF
TGTGCCAGTAGAACCGGGACAGTTAACTATGGCTACACCTTC
>TRBJ1-1|once|TRBV6-5|NA
CASSYYRGMNTEAFF
TGTGCCAGCAGTTATTATCGGGGAATGAACACTGAAGCTTTCTTT